This T cell receptor beta chain is from a study of shared clonotypes between healthy human individuals. Across the whole study: Per donor, three plates held CD4 naive cells, three held CD4 memory, two held CD8 naive and one held CD8 memory.

The CDR3 runs to 13 residues. The V end was cut by 5 bases, the J end by 9 bases, with 14 bases between. CDR1 is SGHTA and CDR2 is FQGNSA in the germline V gene. Generated by immunoSEQ multiplex PCR, the TCRdb table keeps only in-frame clones and is missing some. The repertoire holds about 1.1 million clones, 70% to 80% seen once, with approximately 0.5% in the top ten. Sequencing was carried out using memory CD4+ T cells from PBMCs. The subset was: CD45RA-negative fraction. The receptor comes from a man between 18 and 35 years old in good health. Some clones in this sample may be carry-over from other donors' samples. V is TRBV7-2 and J is TRBJ1-5; TRBD1 might be the D (6 bases). CDR3 sequence (DNA): TGTGCCAGCAGCACAGGGACCCTTCGGCCCCAGCATTTT. It specifies CASSTGTLRPQHF.